A single sample gave rise to the 18 T cell receptor beta chains below, sequenced in a study of a mutant IDH1 vaccine in newly diagnosed glioma. Time point of the sample: week 11, during vaccination. Vaccination used 300 ug of mutant IDH1 20-mer peptide per dose, with topical imiquimod. Some clones are missing from TCRdb's copy, which holds only in-frame ones; the method was immunoSEQ multiplex PCR. The sample comprises roughly 60,000 clones, approximately 80% of which are singletons, and 3% to 4% rests with the top ten. These receptors have no identified antigens. Sequencing used PBMCs, obtained from a glioma patient whose treatment included an IDH1 peptide vaccine. These receptors all come from a man between 25 and 39 years old with glioma.

This chain joins TRBV4-2 and TRBJ1-2; no definite D call. This CDR3 has 15 amino acids. The V end was cut by 0 bases, the J end by 0 bases, with 8 bases between. Germline V gene sequence: CDR1 LGHNA, CDR2 YNFKEQ. CDR3 sequence reads: CASSQDFTTNYGYTF. Written as DNA, the CDR3 is TGTGCCAGCAGCCAAGATTTTACGACTAACTATGGCTACACCTTC.

This clone appeared a single time. V gene TRBV5-6 combines with J gene TRBJ1-2; TRBD1 might be the D (5 bases). V lost 2 bases and J lost 4, with 12 bases in between. This CDR3 spans 14 amino acids. Germline V gives CDR1 SGHDT, CDR2 YYEEEE. The CDR3 nucleotides read TGTGCCAGCAGCTTCTTGGGGGTAGGCTATGGCTACACCTTC. Its translation is CASSFLGVGYGYTF.

The rearrangement uses TRBV4-2 and TRBJ1-1; D is uncertain. CDR3 length: 15 amino acids. The germline CDR1 and CDR2 sequences are LGHNA and YNFKEQ. Trimming cost V 0 bases and J 3 bases, with 11 bases left between them. The CDR3: CASSQESWRDTEAFF. CDR3 coding DNA: TGTGCCAGCAGCCAAGAATCGTGGCGGGACACTGAAGCTTTCTTT.

This clone was observed a single time. This chain links TRBV7-2 with TRBJ2-2; D is uncertain. The CDR3 has 15 residues. The V end was cut by 1 base, the J end by 8 bases, with 14 bases between. CDR1 SGHTA and CDR2 FQGNSA come from the germline V gene. CDR3: CASSLEKGARGELFF. For the CDR3, the DNA is TGTGCCAGCAGCTTAGAAAAGGGCGCCCGGGGGGAGCTGTTTTTT.

The chain employs TRBV5-1 and TRBJ2-2, with D maybe TRBD2 (5 bases). This CDR3 contains 15 residues. Germline CDR1 is SGHRS and CDR2 is YFSETQ. Trimming shortened V by 2 bases and J by 6 bases, and 14 bases separated the two germline ends. This CDR3 reads CASSLSGSAAGELFF. CDR3 nucleotides: TGCGCCAGCAGCTTAAGCGGATCCGCCGCCGGGGAGCTGTTTTTT.

The chain links TRBV28 to TRBJ2-3; TRBD2 agrees at 10 bases. V lost 7 bases to trimming and J lost 5 bases; unmatched junction nucleotides: 9. The germline V gene encodes CDR1 MDHEN and CDR2 SYDVKM. This CDR3 spans 15 amino acids. The CDR3 region has the DNA TGTGCCAGCACCTTGCAGCGGGGGGGCCAAGATACGCAGTATTTT. Translating it yields CASTLQRGGQDTQYF.

The J gene is TRBJ2-7, the V gene TRBV2, with D perhaps being TRBD1 or TRBD2 (5 bases each). Germline V gene data show CDR1 as SNHLY and CDR2 as FYNNEI. V lost 10 bases and J 0 bases, leaving 16 bases between the germline ends. The CDR3 length is 14 residues. The CDR3 DNA follows: TGTGCCACCGATGGGACGGCGAGCTCCTACGAGCAGTACTTC. Translating gives CATDGTASSYEQYF.

The gene calls are TRBV19 and TRBJ2-2; TRBD1 aligns across 8 bases. CDR3 length: 14 residues. Germline V gene sequence: CDR1 LNHDA, CDR2 SQIVND (reference sequence). The ends lost 3 bases at V and 8 bases at J; junction bases unmatched: 5. The CDR3 sequence is CASSMSRDRGELFF. CDR3 nucleotide sequence: TGTGCCAGTAGTATGAGCAGGGACAGGGGGGAGCTGTTTTTT.

The CDR3 nucleotides read TGTGCCAGCAGCTTCGGGACGGAAGAGAAGCAGTACTTC. It encodes CASSFGTEEKQYF. This rearrangement joins TRBV5-4 to TRBJ2-7; perhaps D is TRBD1 or TRBD2 (5 bases each). The CDR3 spans 13 residues. V gave up 2 bases and J gave up 8 bases, with 14 bases separating them. Germline CDR1 SGHNT, CDR2 YYREEE (reference sequence).

CDR3 DNA: TGTGCCAGCAGTGAAGCCCTCACAGATACGCAGTATTTT. Residues: CASSEALTDTQYF. The J gene is TRBJ2-3, the V gene TRBV2; D unresolved. The CDR3 spans 13 residues. CDR1 and CDR2 from the germline V gene are SNHLY and FYNNEI. V was pared by 0 bases and J by 2 bases, with 3 bases between.

The genes are TRBV2 and TRBJ2-5; D is possibly TRBD2 (6 bases). Germline-derived CDR1 and CDR2 are SNHLY and FYNNEI. Between the trimmed V and J ends, which lost 5 bases and 7 bases, there was a span of 14 bases. The CDR3 runs to 13 residues. The CDR3 region has the DNA TGTGCCAGCAGTCAGACTAGGACGGTGACCCAGTACTTC. It specifies CASSQTRTVTQYF.

This clone appeared once. J is TRBJ2-3 and V is TRBV11-3; no reliable D call. This CDR3 comprises 14 residues. The germline V and J ends were trimmed by 1 base and 3 bases, with 8 bases remaining between them. Germline-derived CDR1 and CDR2 are SGHNT and YENEEA. The CDR3 coding sequence is TGTGCCAGCAGCTTAGGGGAACCGACAGATACGCAGTATTTT. This codes for CASSLGEPTDTQYF.

This clone was seen just once. This rearrangement joins TRBV29-1 to TRBJ2-3; unclear D gene. Between the trimmed V and J ends, which lost 7 bases and 2 bases, there was a span of 19 bases. Germline assignment: CDR1 SQVTM and CDR2 ANQGSEA. This CDR3 is 15 amino acids long. The CDR3 DNA is TGCAGCGCCCCCCTGCACGGCCTTTTCACAGATACGCAGTATTTT. Protein: CSAPLHGLFTDTQYF.

V usage is TRBV28 and J usage is TRBJ1-5, with a weak D call TRBD1 (5 bases). CDR3 length: 17 amino acids. The germline V and J ends were trimmed by 5 bases and 0 bases, with 17 bases remaining between them. In germline, CDR1 is MDHEN, CDR2 SYDVKM. CDR3 sequence (DNA): TGTGCCAGCAGTGAGGGATTGGGGGTATATAGCAATCAGCCCCAGCATTTT. Amino acid sequence: CASSEGLGVYSNQPQHF. The full variable domain, with the rest looked up from reference TRBV28 and TRBJ1-5, is DVKVTQSSRYLVKRTGEKVFLECVQDMDHENMFWYRQDPGLGLRLIYFSYDVKMKEKGDIPEGYSVSREKKERFSLILESASTNQTSMYLCASSEGLGVYSNQPQHFGDGTRLSIL.

This chain connects TRBV27 to TRBJ1-5; 7 bases match TRBD1. With V trimmed by 6 bases and J by 5 bases, 10 bases remained unmatched. The CDR3 consists of 15 residues. CDR1 is MNHEY, CDR2 SMNVEV, per germline (reference sequence). CDR3 residues: CASSPRQGVDQPQHF. As DNA, the CDR3 is TGTGCCAGCAGCCCCCGACAGGGCGTCGATCAGCCCCAGCATTTT.

This clone was seen only a few times. V usage is TRBV7-3 and J usage is TRBJ2-1, with TRBD1 identical over 8 bases. The CDR3 is 17 amino acids. Germline assignment: CDR1 SGHTA and CDR2 FQGTGA. V lost 3 bases and J lost 3; bases outside the gene matches: 10. The CDR3 reads CASSLFPAGQGYNEQFF. CDR3 DNA: TGTGCCAGCAGCTTGTTCCCGGCCGGACAGGGCTACAATGAGCAGTTCTTC.

The chain is built from TRBV4-1 and TRBJ2-5, with D perhaps TRBD1 (6 bases). This CDR3 has 15 residues. V was clipped by 2 bases and J by 1 base, with 11 bases between them. Looked up from germline, CDR1 is MGHRA and CDR2 is YSYEKL. The CDR3 nucleotides are TGCGCCAGCAGCCAAAGAGACAGGCCCCAAGAGACCCAGTACTTC. Translated, it gives CASSQRDRPQETQYF.

This clone was seen only once. V usage is TRBV11-3 and J usage is TRBJ2-2, with D perhaps given as TRBD1 or TRBD2 (5 bases each). The ends were cut back, 0 bases at V and 1 base at J, with 12 bases in the middle. CDR3 length equals 17 residues. Per the germline V gene, CDR1 is SGHNT and CDR2 is YENEEA. CDR3 protein: CASSLDHRDENTGELFF. In DNA form, the CDR3 reads TGTGCCAGCAGCTTAGATCATCGGGACGAGAACACCGGGGAGCTGTTTTTT.